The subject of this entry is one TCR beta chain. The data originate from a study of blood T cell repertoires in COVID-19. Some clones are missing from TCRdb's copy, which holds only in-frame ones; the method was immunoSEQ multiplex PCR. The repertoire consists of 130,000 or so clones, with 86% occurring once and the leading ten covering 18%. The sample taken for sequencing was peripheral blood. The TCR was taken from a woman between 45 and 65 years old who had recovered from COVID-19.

Here the CDR3 reads CASSQGTLGETQYF. CDR3 in DNA: TGTGCCAGCAGCCAAGGGACTCTCGGCGAGACCCAGTACTTC. The chain joins TRBV3-1 (or the pseudogene TRBV3-2) to TRBJ2-5; D may be TRBD2 (5 bases). The CDR3 length is 14 residues. In germline, CDR1 is LGHDT, CDR2 YNNKEL (reference sequence). Trimming removed 1 base at V and 5 bases at J, with 11 bases between.